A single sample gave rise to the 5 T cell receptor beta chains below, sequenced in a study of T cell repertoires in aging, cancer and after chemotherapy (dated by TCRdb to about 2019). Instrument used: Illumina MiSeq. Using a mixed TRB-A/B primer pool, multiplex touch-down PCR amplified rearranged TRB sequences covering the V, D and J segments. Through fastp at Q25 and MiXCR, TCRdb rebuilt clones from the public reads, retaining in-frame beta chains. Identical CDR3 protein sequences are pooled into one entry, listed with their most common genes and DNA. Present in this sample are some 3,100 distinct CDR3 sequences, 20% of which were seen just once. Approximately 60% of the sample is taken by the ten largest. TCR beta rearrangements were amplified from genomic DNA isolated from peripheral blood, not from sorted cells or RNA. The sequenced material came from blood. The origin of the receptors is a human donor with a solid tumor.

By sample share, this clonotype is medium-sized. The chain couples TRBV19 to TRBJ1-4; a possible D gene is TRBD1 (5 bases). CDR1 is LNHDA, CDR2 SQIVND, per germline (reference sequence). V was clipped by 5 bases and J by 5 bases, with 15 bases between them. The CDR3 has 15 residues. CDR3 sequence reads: CASSRPWTRNEKLFF. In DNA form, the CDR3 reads TGTGCCAGTAGTCGCCCATGGACACGAAATGAAAAACTGTTTTTT.

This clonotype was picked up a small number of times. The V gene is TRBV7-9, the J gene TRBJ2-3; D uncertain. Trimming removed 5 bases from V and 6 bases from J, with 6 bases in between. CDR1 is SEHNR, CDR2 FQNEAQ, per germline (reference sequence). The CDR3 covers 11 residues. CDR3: CASSGADTQYF. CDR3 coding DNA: TGTGCCAGCAGCGGAGCGGATACGCAGTATTTT.

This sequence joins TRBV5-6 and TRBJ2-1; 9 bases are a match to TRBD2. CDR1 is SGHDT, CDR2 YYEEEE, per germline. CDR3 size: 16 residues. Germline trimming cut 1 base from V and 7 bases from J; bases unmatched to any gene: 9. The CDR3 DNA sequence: TGTGCCAGCAGCTTGATCGGCGGGGGGGCCGGAAATGAGCAGTTCTTC. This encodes CASSLIGGGAGNEQFF. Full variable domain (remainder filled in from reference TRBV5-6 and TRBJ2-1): DAGVTQSPTHLIKTRGQQVTLRCSPKSGHDTVSWYQQALGQGPQFIFQYYEEEERQRGNFPDRFSGHQFPNYSSELNVNALLLGDSALYLCASSLIGGGAGNEQFFGPGTRLTVL.

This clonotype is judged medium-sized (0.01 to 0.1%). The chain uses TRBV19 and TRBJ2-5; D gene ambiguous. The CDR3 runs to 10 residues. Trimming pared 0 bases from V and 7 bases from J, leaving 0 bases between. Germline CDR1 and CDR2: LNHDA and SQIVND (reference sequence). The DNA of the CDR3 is TGTGCCAGTAGTATAGAGACCCAGTACTTC. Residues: CASSIETQYF.

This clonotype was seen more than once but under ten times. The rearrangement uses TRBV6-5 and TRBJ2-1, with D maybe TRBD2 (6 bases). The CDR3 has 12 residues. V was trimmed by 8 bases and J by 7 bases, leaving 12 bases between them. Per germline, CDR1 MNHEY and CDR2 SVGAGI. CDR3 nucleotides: TGTGCCAGCGCCTTTGGGGGGAATGAGCAGTTCTTC. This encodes CASAFGGNEQFF.